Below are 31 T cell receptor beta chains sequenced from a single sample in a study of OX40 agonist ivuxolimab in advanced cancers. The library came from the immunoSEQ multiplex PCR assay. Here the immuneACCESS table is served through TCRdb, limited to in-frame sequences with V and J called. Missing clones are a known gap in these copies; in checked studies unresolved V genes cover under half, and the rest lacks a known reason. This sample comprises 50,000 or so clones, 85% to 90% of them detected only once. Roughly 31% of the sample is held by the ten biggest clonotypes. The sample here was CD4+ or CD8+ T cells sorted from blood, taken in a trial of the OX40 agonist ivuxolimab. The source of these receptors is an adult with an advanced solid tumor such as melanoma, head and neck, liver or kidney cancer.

The CDR3 sequence: CASRPDVDTQYF. The CDR3, as DNA: TGTGCCAGCAGGCCGGACGTCGATACGCAGTATTTT. J is TRBJ2-3 and V is TRBV6-6; D is unresolved. Trimming stripped 6 bases from V and 6 bases from J, with 10 bases between. Germline V gives CDR1 MNHNY, CDR2 SVGAGI (reference sequence). CDR3 length equals 12 residues.

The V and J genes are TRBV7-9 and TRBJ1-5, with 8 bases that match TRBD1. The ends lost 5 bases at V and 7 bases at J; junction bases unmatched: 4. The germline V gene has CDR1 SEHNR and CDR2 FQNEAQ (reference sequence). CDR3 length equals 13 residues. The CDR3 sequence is CASSPGQGQPQHF. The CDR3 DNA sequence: TGTGCCAGCAGCCCCGGACAGGGCCAGCCCCAGCATTTT.

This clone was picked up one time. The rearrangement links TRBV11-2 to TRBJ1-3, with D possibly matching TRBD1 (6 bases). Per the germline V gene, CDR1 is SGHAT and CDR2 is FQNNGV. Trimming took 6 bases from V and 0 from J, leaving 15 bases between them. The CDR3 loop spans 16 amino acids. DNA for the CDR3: TGTGCCAGCAGAACGCCAGGGGCAATCTCTGGAAACACCATATATTTT. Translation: CASRTPGAISGNTIYF.

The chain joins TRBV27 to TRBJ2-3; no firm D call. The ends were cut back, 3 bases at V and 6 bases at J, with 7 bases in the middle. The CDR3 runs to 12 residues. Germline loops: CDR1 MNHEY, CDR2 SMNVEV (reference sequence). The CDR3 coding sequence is TGTGCCAGCAGTTTTCATGGGGATACGCAGTATTTT. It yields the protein CASSFHGDTQYF.

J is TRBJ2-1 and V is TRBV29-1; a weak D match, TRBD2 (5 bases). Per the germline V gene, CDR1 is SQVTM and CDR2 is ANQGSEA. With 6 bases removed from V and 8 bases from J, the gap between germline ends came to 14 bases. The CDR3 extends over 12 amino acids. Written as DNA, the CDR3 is TGCAGCGTCGTCAGGACTGGGGATGAGCAGTTCTTC. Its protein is CSVVRTGDEQFF.

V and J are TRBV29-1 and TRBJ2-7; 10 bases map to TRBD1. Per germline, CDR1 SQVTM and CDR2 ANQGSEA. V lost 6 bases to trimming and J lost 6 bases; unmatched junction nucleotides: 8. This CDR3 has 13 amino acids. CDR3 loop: CSVGQGWSLEQYF. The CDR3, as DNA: TGCAGCGTGGGACAGGGGTGGTCGCTCGAGCAGTACTTC.

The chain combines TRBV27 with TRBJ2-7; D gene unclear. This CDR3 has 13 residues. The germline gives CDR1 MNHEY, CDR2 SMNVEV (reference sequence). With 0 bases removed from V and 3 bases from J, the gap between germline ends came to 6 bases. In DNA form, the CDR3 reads TGTGCCAGCAGTTTATCAGCCATCTACGAGCAGTACTTC. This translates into CASSLSAIYEQYF.

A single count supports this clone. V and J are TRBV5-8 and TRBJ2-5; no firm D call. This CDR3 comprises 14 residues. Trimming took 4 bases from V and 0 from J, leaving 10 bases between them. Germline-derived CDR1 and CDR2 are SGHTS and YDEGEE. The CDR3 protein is CASSRAEYQETQYF. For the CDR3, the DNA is TGTGCCAGCAGCCGGGCGGAGTACCAAGAGACCCAGTACTTC.

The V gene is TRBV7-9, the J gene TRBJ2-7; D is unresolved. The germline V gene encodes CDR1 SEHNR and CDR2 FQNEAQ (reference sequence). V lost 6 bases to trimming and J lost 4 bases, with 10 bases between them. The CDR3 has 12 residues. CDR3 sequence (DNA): TGTGCCAGCAGTTCAGTGACGTACGAGCAGTACTTC. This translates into CASSSVTYEQYF.

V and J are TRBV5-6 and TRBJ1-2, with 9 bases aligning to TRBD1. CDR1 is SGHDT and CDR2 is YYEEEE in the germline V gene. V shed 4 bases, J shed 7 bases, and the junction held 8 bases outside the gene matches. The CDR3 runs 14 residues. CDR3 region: CASSIDTGGFGYTF. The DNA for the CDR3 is TGTGCCAGCAGCATAGATACAGGGGGCTTTGGCTACACCTTC.

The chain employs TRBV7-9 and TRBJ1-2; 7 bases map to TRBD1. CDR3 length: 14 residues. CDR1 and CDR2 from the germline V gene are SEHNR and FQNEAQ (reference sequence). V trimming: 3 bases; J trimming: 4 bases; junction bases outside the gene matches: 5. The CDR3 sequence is CASSFRQGGYGYTF. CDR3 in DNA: TGTGCCAGCAGCTTTCGACAGGGCGGCTATGGCTACACCTTC.

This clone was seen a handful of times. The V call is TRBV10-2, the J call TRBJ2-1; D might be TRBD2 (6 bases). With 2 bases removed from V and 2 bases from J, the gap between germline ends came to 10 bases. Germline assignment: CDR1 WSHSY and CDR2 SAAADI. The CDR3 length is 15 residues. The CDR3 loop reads CASSEVSGPYNEQFF. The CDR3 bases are TGCGCCAGCAGTGAGGTTAGCGGCCCCTACAATGAGCAGTTCTTC.

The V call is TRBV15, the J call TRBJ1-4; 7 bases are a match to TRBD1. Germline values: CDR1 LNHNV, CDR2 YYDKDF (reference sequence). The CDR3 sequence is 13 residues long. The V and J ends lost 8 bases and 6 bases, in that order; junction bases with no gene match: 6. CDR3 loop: CATSDRVYEKLFF. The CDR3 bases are TGTGCCACCTCAGACAGGGTCTATGAAAAACTGTTTTTT.

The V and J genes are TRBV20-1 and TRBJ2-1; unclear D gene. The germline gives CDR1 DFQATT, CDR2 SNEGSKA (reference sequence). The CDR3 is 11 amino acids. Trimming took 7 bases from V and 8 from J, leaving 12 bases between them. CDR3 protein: CSGWASDEQFF. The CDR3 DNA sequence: TGCAGTGGGTGGGCGTCGGATGAGCAGTTCTTC.

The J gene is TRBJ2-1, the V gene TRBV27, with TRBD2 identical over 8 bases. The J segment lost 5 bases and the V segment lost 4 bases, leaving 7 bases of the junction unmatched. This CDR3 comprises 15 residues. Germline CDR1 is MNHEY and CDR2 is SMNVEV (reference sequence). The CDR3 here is CASSYSGSPNNEQFF. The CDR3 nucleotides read TGTGCCAGCAGTTACAGCGGGAGCCCCAACAATGAGCAGTTCTTC.

The CDR3 loop is CASSPGTGGQETQYF. CDR3 DNA: TGTGCCAGCAGCCCAGGGACAGGGGGGCAAGAGACCCAGTACTTC. The chain couples TRBV7-9 to TRBJ2-5, with 11 nucleotides matching TRBD1. Trimming took 5 bases from V and 2 from J; bases not matched to a gene: 4. The CDR3 spans 15 residues. Germline assignment: CDR1 SEHNR and CDR2 FQNEAQ (reference sequence).

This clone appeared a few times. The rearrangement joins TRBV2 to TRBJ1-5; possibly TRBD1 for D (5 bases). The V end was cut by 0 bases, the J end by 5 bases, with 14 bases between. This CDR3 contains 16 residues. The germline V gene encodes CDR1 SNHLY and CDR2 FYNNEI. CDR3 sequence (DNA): TGTGCCAGCAGTGAAGCTGTGGCAGGGTCCCATCAGCCCCAGCATTTT. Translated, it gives CASSEAVAGSHQPQHF.

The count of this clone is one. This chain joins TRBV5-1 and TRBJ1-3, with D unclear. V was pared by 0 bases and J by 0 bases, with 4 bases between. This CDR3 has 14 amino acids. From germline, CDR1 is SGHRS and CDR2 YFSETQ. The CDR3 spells CASSLGDSGNTIYF. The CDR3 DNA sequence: TGCGCCAGCAGCTTGGGAGACTCTGGAAACACCATATATTTT.

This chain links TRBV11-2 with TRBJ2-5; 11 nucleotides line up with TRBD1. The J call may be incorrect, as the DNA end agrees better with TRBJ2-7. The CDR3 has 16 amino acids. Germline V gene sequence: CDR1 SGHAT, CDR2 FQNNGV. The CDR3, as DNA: TGTGCCAGCAGACTGGGACAGGGGGGTCCCTTGGACGAGCAGTACTTC. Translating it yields CASRLGQGGPLDEQYF.

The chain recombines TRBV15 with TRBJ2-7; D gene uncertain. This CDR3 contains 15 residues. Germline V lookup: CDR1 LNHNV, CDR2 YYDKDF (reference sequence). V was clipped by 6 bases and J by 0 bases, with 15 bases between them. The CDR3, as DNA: TGTGCCACCAGGGAAGGGCCGCAGAGCTCCTACGAGCAGTACTTC. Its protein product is CATREGPQSSYEQYF.

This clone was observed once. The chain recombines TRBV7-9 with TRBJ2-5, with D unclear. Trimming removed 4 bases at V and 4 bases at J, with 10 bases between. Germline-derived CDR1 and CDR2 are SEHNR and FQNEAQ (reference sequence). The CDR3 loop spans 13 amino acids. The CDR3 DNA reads TGTGCCAGCAGCTCACAAGTTAGAGAGACCCAGTACTTC. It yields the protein CASSSQVRETQYF.

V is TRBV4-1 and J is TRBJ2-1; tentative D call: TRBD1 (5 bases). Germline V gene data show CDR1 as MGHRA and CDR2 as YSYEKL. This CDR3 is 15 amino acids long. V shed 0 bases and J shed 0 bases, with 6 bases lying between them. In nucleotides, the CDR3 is TGCGCCAGCAGCCAAGAAGGGGACTCCTACAATGAGCAGTTCTTC. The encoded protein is CASSQEGDSYNEQFF.

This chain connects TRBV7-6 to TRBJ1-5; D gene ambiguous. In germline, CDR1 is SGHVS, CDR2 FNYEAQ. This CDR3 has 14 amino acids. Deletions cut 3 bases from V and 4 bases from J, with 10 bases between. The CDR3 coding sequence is TGTGCCAGCAGCTTGGGAGATCGGAATCAGCCCCAGCATTTT. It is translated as CASSLGDRNQPQHF.

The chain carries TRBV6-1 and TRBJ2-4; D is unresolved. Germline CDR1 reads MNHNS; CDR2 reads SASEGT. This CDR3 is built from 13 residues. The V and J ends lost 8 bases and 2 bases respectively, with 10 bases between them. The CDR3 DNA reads TGTGCCAGCCTAGACGGAACCAAAAACATTCAGTACTTC. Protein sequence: CASLDGTKNIQYF.

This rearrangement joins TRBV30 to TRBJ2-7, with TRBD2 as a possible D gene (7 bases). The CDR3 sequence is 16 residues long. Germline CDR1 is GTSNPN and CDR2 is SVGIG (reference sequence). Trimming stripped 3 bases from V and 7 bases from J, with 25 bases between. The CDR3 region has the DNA TGTGCCTGGAGCTATAGAGGGGGGGGGAGTTCTTGGGAGCAGTACTTC. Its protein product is CAWSYRGGGSSWEQYF.

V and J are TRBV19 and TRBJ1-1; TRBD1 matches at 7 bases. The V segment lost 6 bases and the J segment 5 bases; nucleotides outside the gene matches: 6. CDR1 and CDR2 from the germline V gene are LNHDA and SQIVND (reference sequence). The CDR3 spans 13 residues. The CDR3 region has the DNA TGTGCCAGTAGACCAGGGGGAGGGACTGAAGCTTTCTTT. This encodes CASRPGGGTEAFF. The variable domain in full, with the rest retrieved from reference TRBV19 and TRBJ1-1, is DGGITQSPKYLFRKEGQNVTLSCEQNLNHDAMYWYRQDPGQGLRLIYYSQIVNDFQKGDIAEGYSVSREKKESFPLTVTSAQKNPTAFYLCASRPGGGTEAFFGQGTRLTVV.

CDR3 amino acids: CASKGDRWDEQYF. The CDR3 bases are TGTGCCAGCAAAGGGGACCGGTGGGACGAGCAGTACTTC. V is TRBV7-6 and J is TRBJ2-7; perhaps D is TRBD1 or TRBD2 (5 bases each). The V end was cut by 7 bases, the J end by 5 bases, with 15 bases between. The germline CDR1 and CDR2 sequences are SGHVS and FNYEAQ. The CDR3 totals 13 residues. Full variable domain (remainder filled in from reference TRBV7-6 and TRBJ2-7): GAGVSQSPRYKVTKRGQDVALRCDPISGHVSLYWYRQALGQGPEFLTYFNYEAQQDKSGLPNDRFSAERPEGSISTLTIQRTEQRDSAMYRCASKGDRWDEQYFGPGTRLTVT.

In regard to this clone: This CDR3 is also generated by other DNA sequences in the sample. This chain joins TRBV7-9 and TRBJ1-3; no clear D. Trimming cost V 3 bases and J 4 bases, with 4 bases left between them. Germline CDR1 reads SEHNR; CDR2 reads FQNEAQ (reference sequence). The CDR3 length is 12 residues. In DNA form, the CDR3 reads TGTGCCAGCAGCTTGGGAGGAAACACCATATATTTT. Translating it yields CASSLGGNTIYF. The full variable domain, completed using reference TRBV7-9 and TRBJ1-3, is DTGVSQNPRHKITKRGQNVTFRCDPISEHNRLYWYRQTLGQGPEFLTYFQNEAQLEKSRLLSDRFSAERPKGSFSTLEIQRTEQGDSAMYLCASSLGGNTIYFGEGSWLTVV.

CDR3 sequence: CASSYSVLAGGHEQYF. CDR3 in DNA: TGTGCCAGCAGTTACTCCGTTCTCGCGGGAGGGCATGAGCAGTACTTC. The chain links TRBV6-5 to TRBJ2-7; 9 nucleotides match TRBD2. The CDR3 consists of 16 residues. CDR1 is MNHEY, CDR2 SVGAGI, per germline. V was clipped by 0 bases and J by 7 bases; unmatched bases: 10.

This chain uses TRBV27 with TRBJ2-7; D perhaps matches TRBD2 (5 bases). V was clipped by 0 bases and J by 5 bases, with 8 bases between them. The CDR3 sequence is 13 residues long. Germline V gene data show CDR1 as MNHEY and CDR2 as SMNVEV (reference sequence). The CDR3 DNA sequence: TGTGCCAGCAGTTTATCCGGGGTCCACGAGCAGTACTTC. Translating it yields CASSLSGVHEQYF.

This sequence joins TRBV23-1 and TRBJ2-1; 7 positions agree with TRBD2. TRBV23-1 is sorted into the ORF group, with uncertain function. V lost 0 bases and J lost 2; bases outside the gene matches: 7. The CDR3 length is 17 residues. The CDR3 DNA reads TGCGCCAGCAGTCAATCGCCTAGCGGAACTGCCTACAATGAGCAGTTCTTC. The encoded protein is CASSQSPSGTAYNEQFF.